This T cell receptor (beta chain) originates from a study of shared T cell receptors in the human thymus. TCRdb's copy holds only in-frame clones and misses some; the assay was immunoSEQ multiplex PCR. The sample consists of hundreds of thousands of clones, around 89% of them appearing once. Germline CDR1 reads SGHRS; CDR2 reads YFSETQ. The CDR3 is 15 residues long. Trimming cost V 1 base and J 5 bases; bases outside gene matches: 4. This same sample was also part of a study on human thymus T cells.

The sample comprised thymocytes. This TCR came from a boy in the first two years of life with a congenital heart defect. The chain has TRBV5-1 and TRBJ2-3; 10 nucleotides match TRBD2. The CDR3 spells CASSLSLAGLDTQYF. CDR3 DNA sequence: TGCGCCAGCAGCTTGTCACTAGCGGGATTAGATACGCAGTATTTT.